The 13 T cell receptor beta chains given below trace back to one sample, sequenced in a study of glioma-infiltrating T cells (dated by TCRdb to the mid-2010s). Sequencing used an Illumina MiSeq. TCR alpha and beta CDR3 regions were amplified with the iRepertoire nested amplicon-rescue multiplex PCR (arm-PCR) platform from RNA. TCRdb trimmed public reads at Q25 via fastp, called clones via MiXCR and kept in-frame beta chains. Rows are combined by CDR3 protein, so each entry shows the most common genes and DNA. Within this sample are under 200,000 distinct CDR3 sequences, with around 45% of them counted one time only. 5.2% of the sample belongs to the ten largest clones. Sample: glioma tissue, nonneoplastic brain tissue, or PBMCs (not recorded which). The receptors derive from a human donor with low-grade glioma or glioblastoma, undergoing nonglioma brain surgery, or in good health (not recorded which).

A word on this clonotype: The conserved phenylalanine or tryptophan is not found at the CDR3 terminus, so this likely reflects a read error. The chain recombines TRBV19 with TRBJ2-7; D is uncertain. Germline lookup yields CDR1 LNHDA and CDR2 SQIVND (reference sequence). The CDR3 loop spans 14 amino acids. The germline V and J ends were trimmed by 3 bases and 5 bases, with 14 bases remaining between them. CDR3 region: CASSIDPSVDEQYL. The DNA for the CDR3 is TGTGCCAGTAGTATCGATCCAAGCGTGGACGAGCAGTACTTA.

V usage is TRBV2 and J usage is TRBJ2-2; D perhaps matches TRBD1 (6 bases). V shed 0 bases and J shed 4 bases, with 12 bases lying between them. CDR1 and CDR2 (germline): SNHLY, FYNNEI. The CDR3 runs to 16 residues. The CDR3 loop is CASSEARRTVTGELFF. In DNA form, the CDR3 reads TGTGCCAGCAGTGAAGCGCGTCGGACAGTCACCGGGGAGCTGTTTTTT.

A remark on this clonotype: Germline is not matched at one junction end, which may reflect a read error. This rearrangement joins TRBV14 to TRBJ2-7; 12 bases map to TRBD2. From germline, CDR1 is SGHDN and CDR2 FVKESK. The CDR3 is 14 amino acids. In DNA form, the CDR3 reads TGTGCCAGCAGCCCTAGCGGGAGGGCCTACGAGCGGTACTTC. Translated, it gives CASSPSGRAYERYF.

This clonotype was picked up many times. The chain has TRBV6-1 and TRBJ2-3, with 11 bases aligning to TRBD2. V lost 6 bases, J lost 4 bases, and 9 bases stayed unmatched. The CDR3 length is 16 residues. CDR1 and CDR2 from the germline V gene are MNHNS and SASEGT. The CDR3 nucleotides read TGTGCCAGCAGAGAAATAGCGGGAGGGCCCGCAGATACGCAGTATTTT. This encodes CASREIAGGPADTQYF.

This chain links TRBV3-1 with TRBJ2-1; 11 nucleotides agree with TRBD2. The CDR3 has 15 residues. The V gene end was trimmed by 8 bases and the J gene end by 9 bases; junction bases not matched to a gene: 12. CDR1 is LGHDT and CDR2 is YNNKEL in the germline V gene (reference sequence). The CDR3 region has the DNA TGTGCCAGCCGGACCGGGCTAGCGGGAGGCTTTGAGCAGTTCTTC. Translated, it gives CASRTGLAGGFEQFF.

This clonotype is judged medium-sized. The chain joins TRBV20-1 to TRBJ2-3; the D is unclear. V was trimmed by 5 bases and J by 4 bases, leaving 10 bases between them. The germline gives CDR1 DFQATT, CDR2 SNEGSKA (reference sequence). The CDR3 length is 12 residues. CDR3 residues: CSASSVADTQYF. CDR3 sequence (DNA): TGCAGTGCTTCTAGTGTCGCAGATACGCAGTATTTT.

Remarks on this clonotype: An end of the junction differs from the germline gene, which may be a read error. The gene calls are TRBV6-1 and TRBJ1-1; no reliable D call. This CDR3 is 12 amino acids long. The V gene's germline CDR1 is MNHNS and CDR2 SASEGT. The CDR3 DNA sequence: TGTGCCAGCAGCATGCTCTACACTGAAGCTTTTTTT. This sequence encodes CASSMLYTEAFF.

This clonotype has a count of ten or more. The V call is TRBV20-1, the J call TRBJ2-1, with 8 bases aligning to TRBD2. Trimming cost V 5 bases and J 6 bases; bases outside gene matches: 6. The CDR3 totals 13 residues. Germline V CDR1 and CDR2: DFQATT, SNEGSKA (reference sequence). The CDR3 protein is CSAGGLVLNEQFF. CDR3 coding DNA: TGCAGTGCTGGGGGACTAGTGCTCAATGAGCAGTTCTTC.

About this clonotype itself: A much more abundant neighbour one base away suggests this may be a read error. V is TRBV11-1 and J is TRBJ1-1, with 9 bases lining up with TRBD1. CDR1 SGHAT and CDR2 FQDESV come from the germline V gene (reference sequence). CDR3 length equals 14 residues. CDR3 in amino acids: CASSFGQGFTEALF. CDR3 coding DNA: TGTGCCAGCAGCTTCGGACAGGGGTTCACTGAAGCTTTATTT.

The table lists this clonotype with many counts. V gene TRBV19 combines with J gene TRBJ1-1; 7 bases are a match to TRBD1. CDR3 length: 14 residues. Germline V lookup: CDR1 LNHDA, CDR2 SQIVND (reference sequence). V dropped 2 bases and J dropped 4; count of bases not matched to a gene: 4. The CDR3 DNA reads TGTGCCAGTAGTATAAACAGGGGCCCCACTGAAGCTTTCTTT. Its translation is CASSINRGPTEAFF.

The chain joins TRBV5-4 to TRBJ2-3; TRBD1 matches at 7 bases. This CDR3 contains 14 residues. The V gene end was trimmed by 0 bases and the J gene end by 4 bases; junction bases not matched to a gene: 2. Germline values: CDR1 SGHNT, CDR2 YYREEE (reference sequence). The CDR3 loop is CASSLDRGADTQYF. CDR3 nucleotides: TGTGCCAGCAGCTTGGACAGGGGAGCAGATACGCAGTATTTT.

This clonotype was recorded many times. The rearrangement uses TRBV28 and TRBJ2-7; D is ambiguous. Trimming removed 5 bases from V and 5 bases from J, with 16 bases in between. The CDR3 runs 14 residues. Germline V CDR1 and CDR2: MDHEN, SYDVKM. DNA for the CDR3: TGTGCCAGCAGTCGCGCTCCAGTGAGGAACGAGCAGTACTTC. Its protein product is CASSRAPVRNEQYF.

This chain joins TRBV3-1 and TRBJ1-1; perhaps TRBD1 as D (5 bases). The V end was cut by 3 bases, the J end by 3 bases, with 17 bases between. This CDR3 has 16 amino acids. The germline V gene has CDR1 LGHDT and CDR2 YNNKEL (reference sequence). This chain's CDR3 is CASSHNAGGRDTEAFF. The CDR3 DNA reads TGTGCCAGCAGCCACAATGCCGGGGGACGGGACACTGAAGCTTTCTTT. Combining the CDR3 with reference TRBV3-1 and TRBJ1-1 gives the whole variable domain DTAVSQTPKYLVTQMGNDKSIKCEQNLGHDTMYWYKQDSKKFLKIMFSYNNKELIINETVPNRFSPKSPDKAHLNLHINSLELGDSAVYFCASSHNAGGRDTEAFFGQGTRLTVV.